A single sample is the source of the 28 T cell receptor beta chains below, sequenced in a study of radiotherapy plus CTLA-4 blockade in lung cancer. Measured with immunoSEQ multiplex PCR; TCRdb has only the in-frame clones, and not every one. The sample includes approximately 40,000 clones, 86% of them seen just once. The sequences come from peripheral blood, collected from a patient treated with radiotherapy plus ipilimumab. The receptor source for this set is a human donor with non-small cell lung cancer whose response to radiotherapy plus ipilimumab could not be evaluated.

This clone was picked up a small number of times. This chain joins TRBV4-3 and TRBJ1-5; the D gene is possibly TRBD1 (6 bases). The CDR3 loop spans 19 amino acids. CDR1 and CDR2 (germline): LGHNA, YSLEER. With 0 bases removed from V and 1 base from J, the gap between germline ends came to 19 bases. The CDR3 loop is CASSQDVVGGQGSNQPQHF. CDR3 DNA sequence: TGCGCCAGCAGCCAAGATGTAGTTGGGGGCCAAGGGAGCAATCAGCCCCAGCATTTT.

This chain uses TRBV2 with TRBJ1-2; D is ambiguous. V was shortened by 6 bases and J by 3 bases, with 5 bases between the two germline ends. CDR3 length: 11 amino acids. Germline lookup yields CDR1 SNHLY and CDR2 FYNNEI. The CDR3: CASSRYYGYTF. In nucleotides, the CDR3 is TGTGCCAGCAGCAGGTACTATGGCTACACCTTC.

The CDR3 DNA reads TGTGCCAGCAGCCCGCCGGGAACTAATCAGCCCCAGCATTTT. Protein sequence: CASSPPGTNQPQHF. The V and J genes are TRBV7-9 and TRBJ1-5, with D unresolved. This CDR3 has 14 residues. Trimming left V 5 bases short and J 4 bases short, with 12 bases between. Germline CDR1 SEHNR, CDR2 FQNEAQ (reference sequence).

The rearrangement uses TRBV11-3 and TRBJ1-6; D is possibly TRBD1 (6 bases). CDR3 size: 14 residues. Per germline, CDR1 SGHNT and CDR2 YENEEA. V was trimmed by 5 bases and J by 8 bases, leaving 13 bases between them. In nucleotides, the CDR3 is TGTGCCAGCAGCGAAGGGGCAGGGGATTCACCCCTCCACTTT. Amino acid sequence: CASSEGAGDSPLHF.

The V and J genes are TRBV28 and TRBJ2-1, with 9 bases identical to TRBD1. The ends lost 6 bases at V and 7 bases at J; junction bases unmatched: 13. Germline CDR1 and CDR2: MDHEN and SYDVKM. This CDR3 is built from 16 residues. The CDR3 reads CASRIRTGEIWNEQFF. In DNA form, the CDR3 reads TGTGCCAGCAGGATAAGGACAGGGGAGATTTGGAATGAGCAGTTCTTC.

The chain uses TRBV9 and TRBJ2-7; 8 positions match TRBD1. The CDR3 has 12 residues. The germline V gene has CDR1 SGDLS and CDR2 YYNGEE. The ends lost 3 bases at V and 7 bases at J; junction bases unmatched: 3. This CDR3 reads CASSATGGEQYF. In nucleotides, the CDR3 is TGTGCCAGCAGCGCAACAGGGGGTGAGCAGTACTTC.

The gene calls are TRBV21-1 and TRBJ1-5; the tabulated D call, TRBD1, remains unverified against the DNA. TRBV21-1 is a pseudogene locus. The CDR3 covers 14 residues. The chain's CDR3 is CASSNHRDNQPQHF. Written as DNA, the CDR3 is TGTGCCAGCAGCAATCACAGGGACAATCAGCCCCAGCATTTT.

The chain recombines TRBV19 with TRBJ2-4; D is possibly TRBD1 (5 bases). Germline V gene lookup returns CDR1 LNHDA and CDR2 SQIVND (reference sequence). V lost 3 bases to trimming and J lost 5 bases, with 14 bases between them. This CDR3 region has 15 residues. CDR3 nucleotides: TGTGCCAGTAGTATCAGGGTTTGGTCGGAAAACATTCAGTACTTC. Amino acid sequence: CASSIRVWSENIQYF.

This clone was picked up a small number of times. The V call is TRBV15, the J call TRBJ1-4; D perhaps matches TRBD1 (6 bases). The CDR3 has 16 residues. Trimming pared 3 bases from V and 8 bases from J, leaving 19 bases between. Germline CDR1 reads LNHNV; CDR2 reads YYDKDF (reference sequence). The CDR3 coding sequence is TGTGCCACCAGCAGTTCCGTGGGGGCCGGGGAGGAAAAACTGTTTTTT. It encodes CATSSSVGAGEEKLFF.

A few counts support this clone. This chain uses TRBV18 with TRBJ1-4, with 11 bases lining up with TRBD1. J lost 0 bases, V lost 3 bases, and 3 bases had no gene match. CDR3 length: 17 residues. Germline CDR1 is KGHSH and CDR2 is LQKENI. CDR3 in amino acids: CASSPGQGGATNEKLFF. As DNA, the CDR3 is TGTGCCAGCTCACCGGGACAGGGGGGTGCAACTAATGAAAAACTGTTTTTT.

The chain combines TRBV15 with TRBJ1-5; D not resolved. The CDR3 spans 16 residues. V dropped 0 bases and J dropped 0 bases, with 9 bases sitting between them. CDR1 and CDR2 (germline): LNHNV, YYDKDF (reference sequence). This CDR3 is CATSRDGVPSNQPQHF. The CDR3 DNA sequence: TGTGCCACCAGCAGAGACGGGGTACCTAGCAATCAGCCCCAGCATTTT.

The chain is built from TRBV28 and TRBJ1-5; D gene uncertain. V was clipped by 7 bases and J by 0 bases, with 16 bases between them. The CDR3 sequence is 16 residues long. Germline V gives CDR1 MDHEN, CDR2 SYDVKM. The CDR3 sequence: CASTRRFLYSNQPQHF. DNA of the CDR3: TGTGCCAGCACCCGGAGATTCCTCTATAGCAATCAGCCCCAGCATTTT.

This rearrangement joins TRBV4-1 to TRBJ2-7; D is ambiguous. The V gene lost 1 base and the J gene lost 4 bases, with 14 bases spanning the gap. The CDR3 runs to 15 residues. Germline CDR1 reads MGHRA; CDR2 reads YSYEKL. For the CDR3, the DNA is TGCGCCAGCAGCCAAGCTGGCAGTTCCGTTTACGAGCAGTACTTC. It specifies CASSQAGSSVYEQYF.

The chain carries TRBV27 and TRBJ2-7; 9 bases fit TRBD1. From germline, CDR1 is MNHEY and CDR2 SMNVEV (reference sequence). J gave up 7 bases and V 7 bases, and 11 bases lay outside the gene matches. There are 14 residues in the CDR3. CDR3 sequence reads: CASKGTGKFGEQYF. In DNA, the CDR3 is TGTGCCAGCAAGGGGACAGGGAAGTTTGGAGAGCAGTACTTC.

This chain joins TRBV5-4 and TRBJ2-5, with 8 bases fitting TRBD2. The CDR3 has 16 residues. V dropped 4 bases and J dropped 1; count of bases not matched to a gene: 9. Germline loops: CDR1 SGHNT, CDR2 YYREEE (reference sequence). The CDR3 nucleotides read TGTGCCAGCAGCGCAGGCGCAACTAGCGGCCAAGAGACCCAGTACTTC. Translating gives CASSAGATSGQETQYF.

This chain connects TRBV12-2 to TRBJ1-3. TRBV12-2 is shown as a pseudogene. The CDR3 loop spans 15 amino acids. CDR3 nucleotide sequence: TGTGCAAGTCGGGTTGCGGGATCCTCTGGAAACACCATATATTTT. This gives the protein CASRVAGSSGNTIYF.

CDR3 sequence reads: CASSDLVRDIGYTQYF. The CDR3 region has the DNA TGTGCCAGCAGCGACCTGGTCCGGGACATAGGGTATACGCAGTATTTT. The gene calls are TRBV5-6 and TRBJ2-3, with D possibly being TRBD1 (6 bases). Germline CDR1 reads SGHDT; CDR2 reads YYEEEE. Trimming stripped 4 bases from V and 7 bases from J, with 22 bases between. The length of the CDR3 is 16 residues.

This chain uses TRBV6-1 with TRBJ2-2, with D possibly matching TRBD1 (6 bases). The CDR3 has 15 residues. CDR1 is MNHNS and CDR2 is SASEGT in the germline V gene. Trimming removed 5 bases from V and 4 bases from J, with 14 bases in between. This CDR3 reads CASSPRDTGTGELFF. Written as DNA, the CDR3 is TGTGCCAGCAGTCCCCGGGACACGGGCACCGGGGAGCTGTTTTTT.

This clone was detected only once. This chain joins TRBV19 and TRBJ2-7; D is unresolved. Germline loops: CDR1 LNHDA, CDR2 SQIVND (reference sequence). The CDR3 runs 13 residues. With 5 bases removed from V and 6 bases from J, the gap between germline ends came to 14 bases. The CDR3 DNA reads TGTGCCAGTAGTCCCGAGAGCCTCGCCGAGCAGTACTTC. As protein: CASSPESLAEQYF.

This chain joins TRBV28 and TRBJ2-3; 8 positions match TRBD1. The length of the CDR3 is 14 residues. Unmatched junction bases numbered 2, after V lost 4 bases and J lost 2 bases. Germline CDR1 and CDR2: MDHEN and SYDVKM. Written as DNA, the CDR3 is TGTGCCAGCAGTTGGCAGGGGGCCACAGATACGCAGTATTTT. Amino acids: CASSWQGATDTQYF. Together with reference TRBV28 and TRBJ2-3, the CDR3 gives the full variable domain: DVKVTQSSRYLVKRTGEKVFLECVQDMDHENMFWYRQDPGLGLRLIYFSYDVKMKEKGDIPEGYSVSREKKERFSLILESASTNQTSMYLCASSWQGATDTQYFGPGTRLTVL.

The chain uses TRBV6-6 and TRBJ2-2; no definite D call. The CDR3 has 12 amino acids. Germline values: CDR1 MNHNY, CDR2 SVGAGI (reference sequence). V was cut by 5 bases and J by 7 bases, with 8 bases left in between. The CDR3 sequence is CASSQSGGELFF. CDR3 DNA sequence: TGTGCCAGCAGTCAATCCGGCGGGGAGCTGTTTTTT.

The chain employs TRBV7-9 and TRBJ1-5; D is uncertain. Trimming shortened V by 1 base and J by 4 bases, and 8 bases separated the two germline ends. The CDR3 loop spans 14 amino acids. Looked up from germline, CDR1 is SEHNR and CDR2 is FQNEAQ (reference sequence). CDR3 nucleotides: TGTGCCAGCAGCTTAGAGGGCGGGAATCAGCCCCAGCATTTT. Encoded protein: CASSLEGGNQPQHF.

This clone was recorded only once. J is TRBJ1-5 and V is TRBV6-1; D is uncertain. The CDR3 has 16 amino acids. With 2 bases removed from V and 7 bases from J, the gap between germline ends came to 18 bases. Germline values: CDR1 MNHNS, CDR2 SASEGT. CDR3: CASSERVGEGRQPQHF. CDR3 in DNA: TGTGCCAGCAGTGAAAGGGTGGGCGAGGGTCGACAGCCCCAGCATTTT.

J is TRBJ1-3 and V is TRBV6-6; no clear D. This CDR3 has 16 residues. Germline CDR1 is MNHNY and CDR2 is SVGAGI (reference sequence). Trimming removed 5 bases at V and 0 bases at J, with 14 bases between. The CDR3 loop reads CASSPRLVTSGNTIYF. CDR3 DNA sequence: TGTGCCAGCAGTCCCCGATTAGTAACCTCTGGAAACACCATATATTTT.

This clone has just a few counts. This rearrangement joins TRBV7-9 to TRBJ2-1; the match to TRBD1 covers 9 bases. Germline assignment: CDR1 SEHNR and CDR2 FQNEAQ (reference sequence). This CDR3 is built from 18 residues. V trimming: 4 bases; J trimming: 0 bases; junction bases outside the gene matches: 10. DNA of the CDR3: TGTGCCAGCAGCTCAGGCACAGGGGGCTTAAGCTCCTACAATGAGCAGTTCTTC. It translates to CASSSGTGGLSSYNEQFF.

V gene TRBV28 combines with J gene TRBJ2-1, with D possibly TRBD2 on 6 matching bases. Germline CDR1 MDHEN, CDR2 SYDVKM. This CDR3 spans 15 amino acids. The V and J ends lost 6 bases and 0 bases respectively, with 12 bases between them. The CDR3 loop is CASSSGGSSYNEQFF. In nucleotides, the CDR3 is TGTGCCAGCAGCTCCGGGGGAAGCTCCTACAATGAGCAGTTCTTC.

This chain links TRBV5-8 with TRBJ2-1, with D hard to call. CDR1 and CDR2 (germline): SGHTS, YDEGEE. The V gene lost 6 bases and the J gene lost 1 base, with 5 bases spanning the gap. This CDR3 region has 12 residues. As DNA, the CDR3 is TGTGCCAGCACCCGTTCCTACAATGAGCAGTTCTTC. It translates to CASTRSYNEQFF.

V gene TRBV7-6 combines with J gene TRBJ1-2, with 8 nucleotides matching TRBD1. V trimming: 1 base; J trimming: 5 bases; junction bases outside the gene matches: 9. The CDR3 loop spans 16 amino acids. In germline, CDR1 is SGHVS, CDR2 FNYEAQ. The CDR3 DNA reads as TGTGCCAGCAGCTTAGACGCAGGGGGCGGAAGATATGGCTACACCTTC. Its protein is CASSLDAGGGRYGYTF.